This TCR beta chain is drawn from a study of cytomegalovirus exposure and HLA in healthy donors. PCR was performed using 60 Vbeta and 13 Jbeta primers. Authors' processing steps: Per a later analysis, the number of unique TCR beta chains was some 80 million, of which about 11 million were shared. Assay used: immunoSEQ multiplex PCR; TCRdb lists only in-frame clones, some missing. The D gene and trimming were derived from the DNA, and the V and J assignments and clone size from that table. Here the sample spans 90,000 to 120,000 clones, approximately 80% being singletons. There are 14 residues in the CDR3. With 6 bases clipped from V and 0 bases from J, the junction kept 2 bases outside the gene matches. CDR1 is KGHSH and CDR2 is LQKENI in the germline V gene.

The chain has TRBV18 and TRBJ2-3; 8 bases are a match to TRBD1. The sample was PBMCs. This clonotype was obtained from a male donor in good health and CMV-seronegative. The CDR3 spells CASSRTGSTDTQYF. The CDR3, as DNA: TGTGCCAGCTCTAGGACAGGGAGCACAGATACGCAGTATTTT.